The 25 T cell receptor beta chains given below trace back to one sample, sequenced in a study of blood T cell repertoires in COVID-19. Method: immunoSEQ multiplex PCR; TCRdb's copy keeps in-frame clones and lacks some. The sample shows about 150,000 clones, over 70% of them seen only once. The sequenced sample consisted of peripheral blood. Source of these receptors: a man aged 45-60 years who had recovered from COVID-19.

The chain has TRBV10-3 and TRBJ2-7, with D possibly TRBD1 on 6 matching bases. V gave up 0 bases and J gave up 6 bases, with 15 bases separating them. Per germline, CDR1 ENHRY and CDR2 SYGVKD. The CDR3 consists of 15 residues. The DNA for the CDR3 is TGTGCCATCAGTGAGTCTAAATTAGGGGGAACCGAGCAGTACTTC. Translating it yields CAISESKLGGTEQYF.

V is TRBV7-9 and J is TRBJ1-6, with 7 bases that match TRBD1. CDR3 length: 13 amino acids. J was trimmed by 8 bases and V by 5 bases; bases with no gene match: 3. Germline V lookup: CDR1 SEHNR, CDR2 FQNEAQ (reference sequence). CDR3 DNA: TGTGCCAGCAGCCAGGGGGTGGATTCACCCCTCCACTTT. Its translation: CASSQGVDSPLHF.

This sequence joins TRBV7-2 and TRBJ1-2, with 9 nucleotides matching TRBD1. Germline V lookup: CDR1 SGHTA, CDR2 FQGNSA. Unmatched junction bases numbered 9, after V lost 7 bases and J lost 0 bases. This CDR3 has 16 residues. The CDR3 DNA is TGTGCCAGCATACGGACAGGGGATCCATCTAACTATGGCTACACCTTC. It translates to CASIRTGDPSNYGYTF. Together with reference TRBV7-2 and TRBJ1-2, the CDR3 gives the full variable domain: GAGVSQSPSNKVTEKGKDVELRCDPISGHTALYWYRQSLGQGLEFLIYFQGNSAPDKSGLPSDRFSAERTGGSVSTLTIQRTQQEDSAVYLCASIRTGDPSNYGYTFGSGTRLTVV.

The rearrangement links TRBV7-9 to TRBJ1-6; 8 bases fit TRBD1. Germline lookup yields CDR1 SEHNR and CDR2 FQNEAQ (reference sequence). The V segment lost 0 bases and the J segment 8 bases; nucleotides outside the gene matches: 6. The CDR3 is 16 residues long. The CDR3 region has the DNA TGTGCCAGCAGCTTAGCGCTAGGACAGGGCTATTCACCCCTCCACTTT. This sequence encodes CASSLALGQGYSPLHF. Filled out from reference TRBV7-9 and TRBJ1-6, the complete variable domain reads DTGVSQNPRHKITKRGQNVTFRCDPISEHNRLYWYRQTLGQGPEFLTYFQNEAQLEKSRLLSDRFSAERPKGSFSTLEIQRTEQGDSAMYLCASSLALGQGYSPLHFGNGTRLTVT.

V is TRBV7-9 and J is TRBJ2-7, with D perhaps matching TRBD2 (5 bases). The CDR3 sequence is 13 residues long. Germline values: CDR1 SEHNR, CDR2 FQNEAQ (reference sequence). Trimming pared 4 bases from V and 6 bases from J, leaving 13 bases between. The CDR3 protein is CASSSTSSFEQYF. In nucleotides, the CDR3 is TGTGCCAGCAGCTCCACATCTAGCTTCGAGCAGTACTTC.

V and J are TRBV7-2 and TRBJ2-3; tentatively, D is TRBD2 (6 bases). Looked up from germline, CDR1 is SGHTA and CDR2 is FQGNSA. Trimming took 4 bases from V and 0 from J, leaving 14 bases between them. The CDR3 extends over 16 amino acids. CDR3 protein: CASSSWAGRSTDTQYF. CDR3 coding DNA: TGTGCCAGCAGCTCTTGGGCGGGGAGGAGCACAGATACGCAGTATTTT.

Only one count was recorded for this clone. The chain combines TRBV15 with TRBJ2-5, with 9 nucleotides matching TRBD2. Germline values: CDR1 LNHNV, CDR2 YYDKDF (reference sequence). V lost 0 bases and J lost 14; bases outside the gene matches: 7. The length of the CDR3 is 13 residues. CDR3 nucleotide sequence: TGTGCCACCAGCAGAGAAAGCGGGGGGCCCTTATACTTC. Residues: CATSRESGGPLYF.

The chain recombines TRBV7-2 with TRBJ2-1; 10 nucleotides align to TRBD1. V shed 6 bases and J 1 base; nucleotides not matched to a gene: 9. The CDR3 contains 17 residues. Germline values: CDR1 SGHTA, CDR2 FQGNSA. CDR3: CASSPIRGQGSYNEQFF. As DNA, the CDR3 is TGTGCCAGCAGTCCCATCCGGGGACAGGGGTCCTACAATGAGCAGTTCTTC.

This chain joins TRBV11-3 and TRBJ1-2; a weak D match, TRBD1 (5 bases). The CDR3 has 12 residues. With 0 bases removed from V and 7 bases from J, the gap between germline ends came to 6 bases. Germline loops: CDR1 SGHNT, CDR2 YENEEA. CDR3 in amino acids: CASSLDQGGYTF. CDR3 bases: TGTGCCAGCAGCTTAGATCAGGGTGGCTACACCTTC.

The rearrangement joins TRBV7-2 to TRBJ1-4, with no clear D. Germline CDR1 and CDR2: SGHTA and FQGNSA. The CDR3 is 16 residues long. V lost 3 bases and J 0 bases, leaving 11 bases between the germline ends. The CDR3 bases are TGTGCCAGCAGCTTGTTTCTGGGAGCAACTAATGAAAAACTGTTTTTT. This gives the protein CASSLFLGATNEKLFF.

This clone has only one observation. This chain connects TRBV6-2 or TRBV6-3 to TRBJ1-1; 7 bases are a match to TRBD1. Losses at the gene ends were 2 bases for V and 8 bases for J; bases not matched to a gene: 8. CDR1 and CDR2 (germline): MNHEY, SVGEGT. The CDR3 totals 14 residues. CDR3 bases: TGTGCCAGCAGTTACGCGGGACAGACCGTAGAAGCTTTCTTT. It codes for CASSYAGQTVEAFF.

The V gene is TRBV18, the J gene TRBJ2-3; 7 bases agree with TRBD1. The CDR3 consists of 17 residues. V shed 1 base and J 1 base; nucleotides not matched to a gene: 8. CDR1 and CDR2 from the germline V gene are KGHSH and LQKENI. The CDR3 DNA reads as TGTGCCAGCTCACCACGGCCCGGGACAGCCCGCACAGATACGCAGTATTTT. Its protein product is CASSPRPGTARTDTQYF.

This sequence joins TRBV15 and TRBJ1-5, with no clear D. Germline V gene sequence: CDR1 LNHNV, CDR2 YYDKDF (reference sequence). This CDR3 contains 13 residues. V was trimmed by 1 base and J by 4 bases, leaving 5 bases between them. DNA of the CDR3: TGTGCCACCAGCAGAGTCTTTAATCAGCCCCAGCATTTT. Translated, it gives CATSRVFNQPQHF.

This clone came up a few times. This sequence joins TRBV3-1 (or the pseudogene TRBV3-2) and TRBJ2-3; 7 bases match TRBD2. Trimming removed 1 base from V and 10 bases from J; junction bases left unmatched: 5. The V gene's germline CDR1 is LGHDT and CDR2 YNNKEL (reference sequence). The CDR3 is made up of 13 amino acids. CDR3 protein: CASSQGGGSSQYF. The CDR3 DNA reads TGTGCCAGCAGCCAAGGGGGCGGGAGTTCGCAGTATTTT.

The chain's CDR3 is CASSKDQRLAGSADTQYF. The CDR3 bases are TGTGCCAGCAGCAAAGATCAAAGATTAGCGGGGTCGGCAGATACGCAGTATTTT. The J gene is TRBJ2-3, the V gene TRBV21-1; the table gives TRBD2 as D, unverified against the DNA. TRBV21-1 is termed a pseudogene. This CDR3 is built from 18 residues.

This clone appeared a few times. V gene TRBV6-2 or TRBV6-3 combines with J gene TRBJ2-1; 10 bases match TRBD2. Germline CDR1 is MNHEY and CDR2 is SVGEGT. V lost 5 bases, J lost 2 bases, and 9 bases stayed unmatched. The CDR3 covers 17 residues. The CDR3 protein is CASSTVRAGGPYNEQFF. DNA of the CDR3: TGTGCCAGCAGTACGGTACGAGCGGGGGGGCCCTACAATGAGCAGTTCTTC.

V and J are TRBV9 and TRBJ1-2; D call uncertain. The CDR3 length is 14 residues. Germline V gives CDR1 SGDLS, CDR2 YYNGEE. V gave up 6 bases and J gave up 5 bases, with 17 bases separating them. The CDR3 sequence is CASTLAPGEYGYTF. The CDR3 nucleotides are TGTGCCAGCACCCTAGCCCCAGGAGAGTATGGCTACACCTTC. Full variable domain (missing parts from reference TRBV9 and TRBJ1-2): DSGVTQTPKHLITATGQRVTLRCSPRSGDLSVYWYQQSLDQGLQFLIQYYNGEERAKGNILERFSAQQFPDLHSELNLSSLELGDSALYFCASTLAPGEYGYTFGSGTRLTVV.

The chain has TRBV7-2 and TRBJ2-7, with 8 bases that match TRBD1. CDR3 length equals 15 residues. CDR1 and CDR2 from the germline V gene are SGHTA and FQGNSA. The J segment lost 2 bases and the V segment lost 5 bases, leaving 8 bases of the junction unmatched. CDR3: CASSPDLGQAYEQYF. CDR3 nucleotides: TGTGCCAGCAGCCCCGACCTGGGACAGGCCTACGAGCAGTACTTC.

This chain connects TRBV9 to TRBJ1-6, with D uncertain. The V and J ends lost 0 bases and 0 bases respectively, with 7 bases between them. CDR1 SGDLS and CDR2 YYNGEE come from the germline V gene. CDR3 length: 16 amino acids. The CDR3 reads CASSVGASSYNSPLHF. CDR3 in DNA: TGTGCCAGCAGCGTAGGGGCCAGCTCCTATAATTCACCCCTCCACTTT. Looking up the rest from reference TRBV9 and TRBJ1-6 gives the full variable domain: DSGVTQTPKHLITATGQRVTLRCSPRSGDLSVYWYQQSLDQGLQFLIQYYNGEERAKGNILERFSAQQFPDLHSELNLSSLELGDSALYFCASSVGASSYNSPLHFGNGTRLTVT.

The rearrangement joins TRBV5-1 to TRBJ1-4; D ambiguous. The CDR3 loop spans 15 amino acids. V lost 2 bases to trimming and J lost 0 bases, with 8 bases between them. CDR1 and CDR2 (germline): SGHRS, YFSETQ. This chain's CDR3 is CASSLTEATNEKLFF. In nucleotides, the CDR3 is TGCGCCAGCAGCTTAACAGAAGCAACTAATGAAAAACTGTTTTTT.

Comments on this clone: Distinct nucleotide sequences in the sample also encode this CDR3. This CDR3 is CATSRDQTEAFF. CDR3 coding DNA: TGTGCCACCAGCAGAGATCAGACTGAAGCTTTCTTT. The chain has TRBV15 and TRBJ1-1; D is uncertain. CDR1 and CDR2 (germline): LNHNV, YYDKDF (reference sequence). There are 12 residues in the CDR3. The V end was cut by 0 bases, the J end by 5 bases, with 4 bases between.

This clone was counted a single time. In nucleotides, the CDR3 is TGTGCCAGCAGTTACTCGCAAGTGAGCTCTGGAAACACCATATATTTT. Translating gives CASSYSQVSSGNTIYF. The J gene is TRBJ1-3, the V gene TRBV6-5; D gene uncertain. Germline V gene sequence: CDR1 MNHEY, CDR2 SVGAGI. The CDR3 is 16 residues long. Trimming took off 0 bases at V and 0 bases at J, with 9 bases between the two ends.

Turning to this clone: One end of the junction does not line up with germline, which may come from a read error. The rearrangement links TRBV10-3 to TRBJ1-6; 9 nucleotides match TRBD1. CDR3 length: 13 residues. The germline V gene has CDR1 ENHRY and CDR2 SYGVKD. The CDR3 DNA sequence: TGTGCCATCAGTGAGTCCTCGGGGACAGGGTTCGACTTT. Its translation is CAISESSGTGFDF.

The chain joins TRBV19 to TRBJ2-1, with TRBD2 identical over 10 bases. V dropped 5 bases and J dropped 9; count of bases not matched to a gene: 7. The V gene's germline CDR1 is LNHDA and CDR2 SQIVND (reference sequence). The CDR3 is 14 residues long. As DNA, the CDR3 is TGTGCCAGTAGTGTCCCTTTAGCGGGGGGTGAGCAGTTCTTC. It specifies CASSVPLAGGEQFF.

This chain links TRBV20-1 with TRBJ1-6; 7 bases line up with TRBD1. The CDR3 runs 16 residues. V lost 3 bases to trimming and J lost 7 bases; unmatched junction nucleotides: 12. The V gene's germline CDR1 is DFQATT and CDR2 SNEGSKA (reference sequence). The CDR3 DNA reads TGCAGTGCTAGTAAAGGGGGCGCGATTGGGAATTCACCCCTCCACTTT. It codes for CSASKGGAIGNSPLHF.